Listed below are T cell receptor beta chains from one sample, sequenced in a study of T cell responses to AZD1222 COVID-19 vaccine. The protocol was immunoSEQ multiplex PCR, while the TCRdb copy is restricted to in-frame clones and leaves out a portion. The sample contains fewer than 200,000 clones, 85% to 95% of which appear only once. The material was peripheral blood, obtained on day 0 of AZD1222 vaccination. All receptors derive from an adult in good health. The CDR3 runs from the conserved cysteine through the conserved F or W. The D gene is left open where the match is weak. Some rows mark clone size as missing; the rest say once, few, many or name a class of expanded clone.

clone_size: .
v_call: TRBV25-1
j_call: TRBJ1-2
d_call: .
cdr3_aa: CASSEDDYGYTF
cdr3_nt: TGTGCCAGCAGTGAAGACGACTATGGCTACACCTTC

clone_size: .
v_call: TRBV6-5
j_call: TRBJ1-1
d_call: .
cdr3_aa: CASINKNTEAFF
cdr3_nt: TGTGCCAGCATTAATAAGAACACTGAAGCTTTCTTT

clone_size: .
v_call: TRBV6-5
j_call: TRBJ2-1
d_call: TRBD2
cdr3_aa: CASSLGLAGPQFF
cdr3_nt: TGTGCCAGCAGTTTGGGACTAGCGGGACCGCAGTTCTTC

clone_size: .
v_call: TRBV19
j_call: TRBJ1-1
d_call: .
cdr3_aa: CASSHLGGLFTEAFF
cdr3_nt: TGTGCCAGTAGTCATCTTGGGGGCTTGTTCACTGAAGCTTTCTTT

clone_size: .
v_call: TRBV6-5
j_call: TRBJ2-3
d_call: .
cdr3_aa: CASSYGLSTDTQYF
cdr3_nt: TGTGCCAGCAGTTACGGGTTGAGCACAGATACGCAGTATTTT

clone_size: .
v_call: TRBV7-6
j_call: TRBJ2-1
d_call: .
cdr3_aa: CASSLAAGAPYNEQFF
cdr3_nt: TGTGCCAGCAGCTTAGCTGCCGGGGCCCCCTACAATGAGCAGTTCTTC

clone_size: .
v_call: TRBV19
j_call: TRBJ1-4
d_call: .
cdr3_aa: CASSIGQDTEKLFF
cdr3_nt: TGTGCCAGTAGTATCGGGCAGGATACTGAAAAACTGTTTTTT

clone_size: .
v_call: TRBV6-1
j_call: TRBJ1-5
d_call: .
cdr3_aa: CASSYNRGINQPQHF
cdr3_nt: TGTGCCAGCAGCTACAATCGGGGCATAAATCAGCCCCAGCATTTT

clone_size: .
v_call: TRBV30
j_call: TRBJ2-1
d_call: TRBD2
cdr3_aa: CAWSVGLAGGEQFF
cdr3_nt: TGTGCCTGGAGTGTAGGACTAGCGGGAGGCGAGCAGTTCTTC

clone_size: .
v_call: TRBV15
j_call: TRBJ1-5
d_call: .
cdr3_aa: CATTENSNQPQHF
cdr3_nt: TGTGCCACCACGGAGAATAGCAATCAGCCCCAGCATTTT

clone_size: once
v_call: TRBV3-1/TRBV3-2
j_call: TRBJ1-1
d_call: .
cdr3_aa: CASSDYRGISAFF
cdr3_nt: TGTGCCAGCAGCGACTACCGGGGTATCAGCGCTTTCTTT

clone_size: .
v_call: TRBV10-3
j_call: TRBJ1-1
d_call: TRBD1
cdr3_aa: CAIRGDSSNTEAFF
cdr3_nt: TGTGCCATCAGGGGGGACAGCTCGAACACTGAAGCTTTCTTT

clone_size: few
v_call: TRBV9
j_call: TRBJ1-2
d_call: TRBD1
cdr3_aa: CASSARQGAAYGYTF
cdr3_nt: TGTGCCAGCAGCGCCCGACAGGGGGCCGCCTATGGCTACACCTTC

clone_size: .
v_call: TRBV29-1
j_call: TRBJ1-2
d_call: .
cdr3_aa: CSVGEGNYGYTF
cdr3_nt: TGCAGCGTTGGGGAGGGGAACTATGGCTACACCTTC

clone_size: .
v_call: TRBV12-3/TRBV12-4
j_call: TRBJ1-1
d_call: .
cdr3_aa: CASSLIRDTEAFF
cdr3_nt: TGTGCCAGCAGTTTAATAAGGGACACTGAAGCTTTCTTT

clone_size: .
v_call: TRBV7-9
j_call: TRBJ1-4
d_call: TRBD1
cdr3_aa: CASSEGRGLNEKLFF
cdr3_nt: TGTGCCAGCAGCGAGGGGAGGGGGCTCAATGAAAAACTGTTTTTT

clone_size: .
v_call: TRBV5-4
j_call: TRBJ2-1
d_call: .
cdr3_aa: CASSPSGLSYNEQFF
cdr3_nt: TGTGCCAGCAGCCCTTCGGGACTCAGTTACAATGAGCAGTTCTTC

clone_size: .
v_call: TRBV11-2
j_call: TRBJ2-3
d_call: .
cdr3_aa: CASSLDSRLEGTQYF
cdr3_nt: TGTGCCAGCAGCTTAGACTCCCGGTTAGAAGGCACGCAGTATTTT

clone_size: .
v_call: TRBV7-9
j_call: TRBJ1-4
d_call: TRBD1
cdr3_aa: CASSPPTGQDEKLFF
cdr3_nt: TGTGCCAGCAGCCCGCCGACAGGGCAGGATGAAAAACTGTTTTTT

clone_size: .
v_call: TRBV27
j_call: TRBJ1-2
d_call: .
cdr3_aa: CASPQEPNYGYTF
cdr3_nt: TGTGCCAGCCCTCAGGAGCCTAACTATGGCTACACCTTC

clone_size: .
v_call: TRBV3-1/TRBV3-2
j_call: TRBJ1-4
d_call: .
cdr3_aa: CASSQDSPGEKLFF
cdr3_nt: TGTGCCAGCAGCCAAGATTCCCCCGGCGAAAAACTGTTTTTT

clone_size: .
v_call: TRBV7-2
j_call: TRBJ2-1
d_call: TRBD2
cdr3_aa: CASSLDSGGHNEQFF
cdr3_nt: TGTGCCAGCAGCTTAGACTCGGGGGGGCACAATGAGCAGTTCTTC

clone_size: once
v_call: TRBV7-9
j_call: TRBJ2-3
d_call: .
cdr3_aa: CASSPFGTSQTDTQYF
cdr3_nt: TGTGCCAGCAGCCCGTTCGGGACCTCACAAACAGATACGCAGTATTTT

clone_size: .
v_call: TRBV19
j_call: TRBJ1-2
d_call: TRBD1
cdr3_aa: CATARDRREANYGYTF
cdr3_nt: TGTGCCACCGCCCGGGACAGGCGTGAAGCTAACTATGGCTACACCTTC

clone_size: .
v_call: TRBV6-5
j_call: TRBJ1-1
d_call: TRBD1
cdr3_aa: CASNLGQGGTEAFF
cdr3_nt: TGTGCCAGCAACTTGGGACAGGGGGGGACTGAAGCTTTCTTT

clone_size: few
v_call: TRBV5-1
j_call: TRBJ1-1
d_call: TRBD1
cdr3_aa: CASSLYRGNTEAFF
cdr3_nt: TGCGCCAGCAGCTTGTACAGGGGGAACACTGAAGCTTTCTTT

clone_size: .
v_call: TRBV5-8
j_call: TRBJ2-5
d_call: TRBD1
cdr3_aa: CASSLPAGTGAPQYF
cdr3_nt: TGTGCCAGCAGCTTGCCGGCGGGGACAGGCGCGCCCCAGTACTTC

clone_size: .
v_call: TRBV30
j_call: TRBJ1-2
d_call: TRBD1
cdr3_aa: CASTPTGQGNWGYTF
cdr3_nt: TGTGCCTCGACCCCCACGGGACAGGGGAATTGGGGCTACACCTTC

clone_size: .
v_call: TRBV4-1
j_call: TRBJ2-7
d_call: TRBD2
cdr3_aa: CASSLLAEGTYEQYF
cdr3_nt: TGCGCCAGCAGCTTGCTAGCGGAGGGTACCTACGAGCAGTACTTC

clone_size: once
v_call: TRBV2
j_call: TRBJ1-5
d_call: .
cdr3_aa: CASTADRGNQPQHF
cdr3_nt: TGTGCCAGCACGGCCGACCGTGGCAATCAGCCCCAGCATTTT

clone_size: .
v_call: TRBV3-1/TRBV3-2
j_call: TRBJ2-1
d_call: .
cdr3_aa: CASSQPLDRGRNEQFF
cdr3_nt: TGTGCCAGCAGCCAGCCTTTAGACCGGGGGCGCAATGAGCAGTTCTTC

clone_size: .
v_call: TRBV7-9
j_call: TRBJ1-1
d_call: .
cdr3_aa: CASSLEGQGTEAFF
cdr3_nt: TGTGCCAGCAGCTTAGAGGGCCAGGGCACTGAAGCTTTCTTT

clone_size: .
v_call: TRBV5-5
j_call: TRBJ1-1
d_call: .
cdr3_aa: CASSLEGSGEAEAFF
cdr3_nt: TGTGCCAGCAGCTTGGAGGGATCGGGGGAGGCTGAAGCTTTCTTT

clone_size: .
v_call: TRBV10-2
j_call: TRBJ2-2
d_call: .
cdr3_aa: CASKKDGQRNTGELFF
cdr3_nt: TGCGCCAGCAAGAAGGACGGACAGAGAAACACCGGGGAGCTGTTTTTT

clone_size: .
v_call: TRBV9
j_call: TRBJ2-5
d_call: .
cdr3_aa: CASSVGILRGPQETQYF
cdr3_nt: TGTGCCAGCAGCGTAGGTATTCTGAGGGGACCTCAAGAGACCCAGTACTTC

clone_size: few
v_call: TRBV18
j_call: TRBJ1-5
d_call: .
cdr3_aa: CASSPPDGYQPQHF
cdr3_nt: TGTGCCAGCTCACCTCCCGACGGTTATCAGCCCCAGCATTTT

clone_size: .
v_call: TRBV6-5
j_call: TRBJ1-1
d_call: TRBD1
cdr3_aa: CASSWDRLMNTEAFF
cdr3_nt: TGTGCCAGCAGTTGGGACAGGCTCATGAACACTGAAGCTTTCTTT

clone_size: .
v_call: TRBV28
j_call: TRBJ1-2
d_call: .
cdr3_aa: CASSLKSYGYTF
cdr3_nt: TGTGCCAGCAGCCTGAAAAGCTATGGCTACACCTTC

clone_size: .
v_call: TRBV25-1
j_call: TRBJ2-7
d_call: TRBD1
cdr3_aa: CASSESGAGGRYEQYF
cdr3_nt: TGTGCCAGCAGTGAATCCGGGGCAGGGGGTAGGTACGAGCAGTACTTC

clone_size: .
v_call: TRBV30
j_call: TRBJ1-1
d_call: TRBD1
cdr3_aa: CAQDSDRGHPNTEAFF
cdr3_nt: TGTGCGCAAGACTCGGACAGGGGGCATCCGAACACTGAAGCTTTCTTT

clone_size: .
v_call: TRBV25-1
j_call: TRBJ2-5
d_call: .
cdr3_aa: CASSVGETQYF
cdr3_nt: TGTGCCAGCAGTGTAGGGGAGACCCAGTACTTC

clone_size: .
v_call: TRBV10-1
j_call: TRBJ2-1
d_call: .
cdr3_aa: CASSVGDYNEQFF
cdr3_nt: TGCGCCAGCAGTGTAGGGGACTACAATGAGCAGTTCTTC

clone_size: .
v_call: TRBV7-2
j_call: TRBJ2-2
d_call: TRBD1
cdr3_aa: CASSSDRSTTGELFF
cdr3_nt: TGTGCCAGCAGCTCGGACAGGTCGACCACCGGGGAGCTGTTTTTT